These T cell receptor beta chains were read from a single sample in a study of blood T cell repertoires in COVID-19. The assay was immunoSEQ multiplex PCR, and TCRdb's table has in-frame clones only and misses some. The repertoire holds tens of thousands of clones, with around four fifths as singletons. The sequenced sample was peripheral blood. The source of these receptors is a woman in her 70s with acute or convalescent COVID-19. CDR3s include the opening cysteine and the closing phenylalanine or tryptophan. A D gene is named only where the DNA matches it firmly. Rows give clone size only sometimes, using once, few, many, or a class for an expanded clone.

len,j_gene,v_gene,d_gene,abundance,CDR3aa,CDR3nt
14,TRBJ1-2,TRBV24-1,TRBD1,NA,CATSDSDRGNGYTF,TGTGCCACCAGTGACTCGGACAGGGGGAATGGCTACACCTTC
16,TRBJ1-2,TRBV19,NA,NA,CASSPSQGPLSYGYTF,TGTGCCAGTAGTCCTTCACAGGGACCGCTCAGCTATGGCTACACCTTC
17,TRBJ1-5,TRBV28,NA,NA,CASSSPGHTMGNQPQHF,TGTGCCAGCAGTTCCCCGGGACACACCATGGGAAATCAGCCCCAGCATTTT
15,TRBJ1-5,TRBV19,NA,NA,CASSHLDRDDQPQHF,TGTGCCAGTAGTCACCTGGACAGAGACGATCAGCCCCAGCATTTT
14,TRBJ1-1,TRBV27,TRBD1,NA,CASRVDRSNTEAFF,TGTGCCAGCAGGGTGGACAGGTCAAACACTGAAGCTTTCTTT
13,TRBJ1-6,TRBV5-8,NA,NA,CASSLTRSSPLHF,TGTGCCAGCAGCTTAACAAGGAGTTCACCCCTCCACTTT
14,TRBJ1-6,TRBV30,NA,once,CAWSDYIYDSPLHF,TGTGCCTGGAGTGATTATATCTACGATTCACCCCTCCACTTT
13,TRBJ1-2,TRBV5-5,TRBD1,NA,CASSFTQGTGYTF,TGTGCCAGCAGCTTCACACAGGGGACCGGCTACACCTTC
17,TRBJ2-1,TRBV9,TRBD1,NA,CASSVEAQQGFYNEQFF,TGTGCCAGCAGCGTAGAAGCGCAACAGGGGTTCTACAATGAGCAGTTCTTC
15,TRBJ1-6,TRBV5-6,TRBD1,NA,CASSSTGQGNSPLHF,TGTGCCAGCAGCTCGACAGGGCAAGGGAATTCACCCCTCCACTTT
13,TRBJ2-3,TRBV12-3/TRBV12-4,NA,NA,CASSLEGRGTQYF,TGTGCCAGCAGTTTGGAGGGGCGAGGTACGCAGTATTTT
13,TRBJ1-2,TRBV12-3/TRBV12-4,TRBD1,NA,CASSLGTGGGNTF,TGTGCCAGCAGTTTAGGGACAGGGGGGGGAAACACCTTC
15,TRBJ2-1,TRBV6-5,TRBD2,NA,CASRRAGGLLNEQFF,TGTGCCAGCAGGAGAGCGGGGGGGCTTTTGAATGAGCAGTTCTTC
13,TRBJ1-4,TRBV11-2,NA,NA,CASSRTDGEKLFF,TGTGCCAGCAGCAGGACAGATGGCGAAAAACTGTTTTTT
15,TRBJ1-6,TRBV6-5,NA,NA,CASRAGQIYNSPLHF,TGTGCCAGCAGGGCTGGGCAGATCTATAATTCACCCCTCCACTTT
19,TRBJ1-3,TRBV10-3,TRBD1,NA,CAIRPGTGVATTSGNTIYF,TGTGCCATCAGACCCGGGACAGGGGTGGCAACAACCTCTGGAAACACCATATATTTT
13,TRBJ1-5,TRBV2,NA,NA,CASTAGRNQPQHF,TGTGCCAGCACGGCGGGCCGCAATCAGCCCCAGCATTTT